Listed here are 30 T cell receptor beta chains from one sample, sequenced in a study of PD-1 blockade in classical Hodgkin lymphoma. This table comes from immunoSEQ multiplex PCR, and its TCRdb copy is limited to in-frame clones, with some not included. The sample has roughly 7,000 clones, almost 85% seen once. Relapse was seen in all patients after autologous stem cell transplantation, and brentuximab vedotin exposure was variable. The sample in question was peripheral blood mononuclear cells (PBMCs), obtained at baseline. The receptor set was obtained from a human donor with classical Hodgkin lymphoma.

This chain joins TRBV30 and TRBJ2-7; maybe TRBD1 (8 bases). The V end was cut by 4 bases, the J end by 4 bases, with 35 bases between. The germline V gene encodes CDR1 GTSNPN and CDR2 SVGIG (reference sequence). The CDR3 runs to 20 residues. In DNA, the CDR3 is TGTGCCTGGAAAGCGGGACTACTAGAACAAAGACAGGGGAAGAGGTACGAGCAGTACTTC. Protein sequence: CAWKAGLLEQRQGKRYEQYF.

This clone was observed a few times. One junction end does not reproduce the germline sequence, and a read error may be involved. The V and J genes are TRBV5-1 and TRBJ2-7; 9 positions agree with TRBD2. Germline V lookup: CDR1 SGHRS, CDR2 YFSETQ. The CDR3 is made up of 16 amino acids. The CDR3 loop reads CASTLRIAGDGREQYF. The CDR3 DNA follows: TGCGCCAGCACCTTGAGGATAGCGGGAGATGGGCGCGAGCAGTACTTC.

CDR3 sequence (DNA): TGTGCCAGCAGCGAGTTCGGACAGCCCGAAGAGACCCAGTACTTC. It is translated as CASSEFGQPEETQYF. The genes are TRBV2 and TRBJ2-5, with D possibly being TRBD1 (6 bases). Germline CDR1 and CDR2: SNHLY and FYNNEI. The CDR3 is 15 amino acids. Trimming pared 6 bases from V and 3 bases from J, leaving 17 bases between.

The chain joins TRBV5-4 to TRBJ2-5, with 8 bases that match TRBD2. Germline V gene lookup returns CDR1 SGHNT and CDR2 YYREEE (reference sequence). V was pared by 3 bases and J by 0 bases, with 1 base of the junction left unmatched. The CDR3 length is 14 residues. The CDR3 region has the DNA TGTGCCAGCAGCTCGGGACTAGACCAAGAGACCCAGTACTTC. Translating it yields CASSSGLDQETQYF.

V gene TRBV5-4 combines with J gene TRBJ1-1; D is unresolved. There are 14 residues in the CDR3. Germline CDR1 SGHNT, CDR2 YYREEE (reference sequence). Trimming stripped 0 bases from V and 8 bases from J, with 14 bases between. The CDR3 sequence is CASSLVEIGAEAFF. The CDR3 DNA reads as TGTGCCAGCAGCTTGGTGGAGATAGGAGCCGAAGCTTTCTTT.

The rearrangement uses TRBV30 and TRBJ2-6; the D is unclear. V was cut by 8 bases and J by 0 bases, with 5 bases left in between. The length of the CDR3 is 12 residues. Germline values: CDR1 GTSNPN, CDR2 SVGIG (reference sequence). The CDR3 DNA follows: TGTGCCCTCACCTCTGGGGCCAACGTCCTGACTTTC. This encodes CALTSGANVLTF.

This clone was found a few times. V is TRBV29-1 and J is TRBJ2-3; D may be TRBD2 (5 bases). Trimming removed 5 bases from V and 4 bases from J, with 16 bases in between. Germline CDR1 is SQVTM and CDR2 is ANQGSEA. The CDR3 loop spans 14 amino acids. The CDR3 here is CSVLVWGAADTQYF. The CDR3 coding sequence is TGCAGCGTTTTGGTTTGGGGAGCGGCAGATACGCAGTATTTT.

This clone was detected only a few times. Within the sample, other DNA sequences also encode this same CDR3. The genes are TRBV14 and TRBJ2-5; no firm D call. V dropped 4 bases and J dropped 4 bases, with 7 bases sitting between them. The CDR3 is 12 amino acids. Germline loops: CDR1 SGHDN, CDR2 FVKESK. CDR3 in amino acids: CASSPPGETQYF. CDR3 DNA: TGTGCCAGCAGCCCCCCTGGAGAGACCCAGTACTTC.

The chain carries TRBV18 and TRBJ1-2, with 11 bases identical to TRBD1. V shed 5 bases and J 7 bases; nucleotides not matched to a gene: 3. The CDR3 spans 13 residues. Per the germline V gene, CDR1 is KGHSH and CDR2 is LQKENI. Here the CDR3 DNA reads TGTGCCAGCTCAGGACAGGGGGCGCTTGGCTACACCTTC. Residues: CASSGQGALGYTF.

J is TRBJ1-2 and V is TRBV30, with D uncertain. Trimming shortened V by 2 bases and J by 5 bases, and 12 bases separated the two germline ends. Germline CDR1 reads GTSNPN; CDR2 reads SVGIG (reference sequence). The CDR3 loop spans 13 amino acids. The CDR3 bases are TGTGCCTGGAGTAGCCGGTTGGGGTATGGCTACACCTTC. Encoded protein: CAWSSRLGYGYTF.

This rearrangement joins TRBV6-5 to TRBJ2-7; no firm D call. V lost 7 bases and J 1 base, leaving 11 bases between the germline ends. Germline values: CDR1 MNHEY, CDR2 SVGAGI. The CDR3 contains 13 residues. The CDR3 DNA is TGTGCCAGCACCCCCCCAGGTTCCTACGAGCAGTACTTC. Translation: CASTPPGSYEQYF.

The chain is built from TRBV4-1 and TRBJ2-5; 10 positions match TRBD1. CDR3 length: 15 residues. V trimming: 2 bases; J trimming: 2 bases; junction bases outside the gene matches: 2. CDR1 is MGHRA and CDR2 is YSYEKL in the germline V gene. The CDR3 sequence is CASSQPGQGQETQYF. CDR3 nucleotides: TGCGCCAGCAGCCAACCGGGACAGGGGCAAGAGACCCAGTACTTC.

This chain joins TRBV11-3 and TRBJ2-5; the D gene is possibly TRBD2 (7 bases). The V gene lost 1 base and the J gene lost 1 base, with 13 bases spanning the gap. Looked up from germline, CDR1 is SGHNT and CDR2 is YENEEA. This CDR3 comprises 16 residues. The CDR3 loop is CASSLGQRGGQETQYF. As DNA, the CDR3 is TGTGCCAGCAGCTTAGGACAAAGGGGGGGCCAAGAGACCCAGTACTTC.

V and J are TRBV19 and TRBJ1-5, with 7 bases matching TRBD1. The CDR3 totals 16 residues. The germline V gene encodes CDR1 LNHDA and CDR2 SQIVND (reference sequence). Trimming took 4 bases from V and 4 from J; bases not matched to a gene: 10. CDR3 nucleotide sequence: TGTGCCAGTAGTAATTTCGACAGGGCAACAAATCAGCCCCAGCATTTT. Protein product: CASSNFDRATNQPQHF.

The V gene is TRBV5-1, the J gene TRBJ1-1; D uncertain. The CDR3 is 15 residues long. Germline assignment: CDR1 SGHRS and CDR2 YFSETQ. The V end was cut by 0 bases, the J end by 5 bases, with 14 bases between. DNA of the CDR3: TGCGCCAGCAGCTTGGCCAGTGGATCTAGGACTGAAGCTTTCTTT. Translation: CASSLASGSRTEAFF.

The CDR3 DNA sequence: TGTGCCAGCAGTGAGTGGCAGAACACTGAAGCTTTCTTT. Amino acids: CASSEWQNTEAFF. The chain uses TRBV2 and TRBJ1-1; D not resolved. V lost 3 bases, J lost 1 base, and 6 bases lay in between. Germline values: CDR1 SNHLY, CDR2 FYNNEI. This CDR3 region has 13 residues.

The chain is built from TRBV5-6 and TRBJ1-4; no clear D. V dropped 3 bases and J dropped 8 bases, with 14 bases sitting between them. The germline CDR1 and CDR2 sequences are SGHDT and YYEEEE. The CDR3 loop spans 14 amino acids. CDR3: CASSSRAGTEKLFF. In nucleotides, the CDR3 is TGTGCCAGCAGCTCTCGGGCAGGAACCGAAAAACTGTTTTTT.

The gene calls are TRBV19 and TRBJ2-1; a possible D gene is TRBD2 (6 bases). The V end was cut by 6 bases, the J end by 6 bases, with 21 bases between. In germline, CDR1 is LNHDA, CDR2 SQIVND (reference sequence). This CDR3 has 16 amino acids. The DNA for the CDR3 is TGTGCCAGTAGCACCCCCGGAGGGCCCGATGGCAATGAGCAGTTCTTC. Its translation is CASSTPGGPDGNEQFF.

V usage is TRBV5-4 and J usage is TRBJ2-3; 9 bases agree with TRBD2. V lost 2 bases and J lost 1; bases outside the gene matches: 2. Per the germline V gene, CDR1 is SGHNT and CDR2 is YYREEE (reference sequence). The CDR3 is 15 amino acids. CDR3 residues: CASSFPSGGTDTQYF. CDR3 DNA: TGTGCCAGCAGCTTCCCTAGCGGGGGCACAGATACGCAGTATTTT.

This clone turned up a few times. The chain has TRBV27 and TRBJ2-3, with D unclear. CDR3 length: 16 amino acids. Per germline, CDR1 MNHEY and CDR2 SMNVEV (reference sequence). The ends were cut back, 5 bases at V and 0 bases at J, with 15 bases in the middle. For the CDR3, the DNA is TGTGCCAGCAGTGCCGCAGAGGTTCCTAGCACAGATACGCAGTATTTT. Protein product: CASSAAEVPSTDTQYF.

The chain uses TRBV7-2 and TRBJ2-1; D remains unclear. Trimming cost V 4 bases and J 9 bases, with 10 bases left between them. Germline loops: CDR1 SGHTA, CDR2 FQGNSA. The CDR3 runs to 12 residues. Here the CDR3 reads CASSSQLGEQFF. DNA for the CDR3: TGTGCCAGCAGCTCCCAGCTTGGTGAGCAGTTCTTC. The whole variable domain, filled in from reference TRBV7-2 and TRBJ2-1, reads GAGVSQSPSNKVTEKGKDVELRCDPISGHTALYWYRQSLGQGLEFLIYFQGNSAPDKSGLPSDRFSAERTGGSVSTLTIQRTQQEDSAVYLCASSSQLGEQFFGPGTRLTVL.

Points on this clone: No DNA is shown, since the ends of the CDR3 on it are uncertain; the CDR3 is the one TCRdb lists. This rearrangement joins TRBV9 to TRBJ2-1; the D call in the table, TRBD2, was not verified against the DNA. From germline, CDR1 is SGDLS and CDR2 YYNGEE. The CDR3 spans 14 residues, counting both ends. This chain's CDR3 is CASSVGGGSGREFF.

This clone was seen once. The CDR3 region has the DNA TGTGCCAGCTCAGGGTTTTCTGGGGCCAACGTCCTGACTTTC. It specifies CASSGFSGANVLTF. The chain recombines TRBV18 with TRBJ2-6; no firm D call. The germline gives CDR1 KGHSH, CDR2 LQKENI. The CDR3 has 14 amino acids. The ends were cut back, 5 bases at V and 1 base at J, with 6 bases in the middle.

This clone was counted a single time. The chain couples TRBV6-5 to TRBJ1-5; unclear D gene. V dropped 8 bases and J dropped 1 base, with 12 bases sitting between them. Germline V CDR1 and CDR2: MNHEY, SVGAGI. The CDR3 has 14 amino acids. The CDR3 nucleotides are TGTGCCAGCTCGGGATCGAGGAGCAATCAGCCCCAGCATTTT. Residues: CASSGSRSNQPQHF.

The chain joins TRBV29-1 to TRBJ2-3; 10 bases match TRBD2. Germline V gives CDR1 SQVTM, CDR2 ANQGSEA. V shed 6 bases and J 4 bases; nucleotides not matched to a gene: 10. The CDR3 has 15 amino acids. The DNA for the CDR3 is TGCAGCGTACCCTGGACTAGCGGTAGGGCAGATACGCAGTATTTT. Protein product: CSVPWTSGRADTQYF.

This chain connects TRBV27 to TRBJ2-1; TRBD2 matches 13 bases. The CDR3 loop spans 15 amino acids. In germline, CDR1 is MNHEY, CDR2 SMNVEV (reference sequence). V trimming: 5 bases; J trimming: 7 bases; junction bases outside the gene matches: 5. The CDR3 sequence is CASSQGLAGVNEQFF. CDR3 in DNA: TGTGCCAGCAGTCAAGGACTAGCGGGGGTTAATGAGCAGTTCTTC.

The count of this clone is one. This chain connects TRBV19 to TRBJ2-3; TRBD2 aligns across 9 bases. With V trimmed by 7 bases and J by 2 bases, 7 bases remained unmatched. Germline CDR1 reads LNHDA; CDR2 reads SQIVND (reference sequence). This CDR3 region has 15 residues. This CDR3 is CASTSGGGDTDTQYF. CDR3 nucleotides: TGTGCCAGTACCTCAGGCGGGGGGGACACAGATACGCAGTATTTT.

CDR3 sequence reads: CASSIADRGDEQYF. CDR3 coding DNA: TGTGCCAGTAGTATTGCCGACAGGGGTGACGAGCAGTACTTC. V is TRBV19 and J is TRBJ2-7; TRBD1 agrees at 8 bases. CDR3 length equals 14 residues. Trimming took 3 bases from V and 5 from J; bases not matched to a gene: 6. Germline values: CDR1 LNHDA, CDR2 SQIVND (reference sequence).

The genes are TRBV7-2 and TRBJ2-5; 8 nucleotides agree with TRBD2. This CDR3 has 16 amino acids. Germline CDR1 reads SGHTA; CDR2 reads FQGNSA. Germline trimming cut 1 base from V and 2 bases from J; bases unmatched to any gene: 6. CDR3 in amino acids: CASSLGRGTSQETQYF. As DNA, the CDR3 is TGTGCCAGCAGCTTAGGGAGGGGGACTAGTCAAGAGACCCAGTACTTC. The variable domain in full, completed from reference TRBV7-2 and TRBJ2-5, reads GAGVSQSPSNKVTEKGKDVELRCDPISGHTALYWYRQSLGQGLEFLIYFQGNSAPDKSGLPSDRFSAERTGGSVSTLTIQRTQQEDSAVYLCASSLGRGTSQETQYFGPGTRLLVL.

Here the CDR3 DNA reads TGTGCCAGCAACCCGGGACTAACCTCCTACAATGAGCAGTTCTTC. Translating it yields CASNPGLTSYNEQFF. The chain combines TRBV7-9 with TRBJ2-1; 7 positions agree with TRBD2. Germline V gene data show CDR1 as SEHNR and CDR2 as FQNEAQ (reference sequence). This CDR3 region has 15 residues. V shed 7 bases, J shed 0 bases, and the junction held 6 bases outside the gene matches.